The clone carrying this T cell receptor beta chain was detected once. At one end the junction does not follow the germline gene, possibly because of a read error. RNA amounts of about 0.5 to 1 ug underwent reverse transcription with random hexamers. TCR beta CDR3 was amplified by immunoSEQ multiplex PCR. This amplification extended across 54 Vbeta and 13 Jbeta segments. TCRdb processed the immunoSEQ multiplex PCR reads anew with MiXCR; each CDR3 protein has one entry. The sample lists approximately 120,000 distinct CDR3 sequences; more than 90% were seen once. This record belongs to a study of CD8 T cells in Susac syndrome. CDR1 and CDR2 from the germline V gene are SSHAT and FNYEAQ (reference sequence). The CDR3 covers 14 residues. High-throughput TCR beta sequencing covered peripheral CD8+ and CD4+ T cells.

This chain connects TRBV7-7 to TRBJ2-5, with 9 bases aligning to TRBD2. The specimen sequenced was CD4+ T cells from PBMCs. The TCR originated in a human donor in good health. The CDR3 DNA is TGTGCTAGCAGCTTAGCGGGAGAGGGAGAGACCCAGTACTTC. It specifies CASSLAGEGETQYF.